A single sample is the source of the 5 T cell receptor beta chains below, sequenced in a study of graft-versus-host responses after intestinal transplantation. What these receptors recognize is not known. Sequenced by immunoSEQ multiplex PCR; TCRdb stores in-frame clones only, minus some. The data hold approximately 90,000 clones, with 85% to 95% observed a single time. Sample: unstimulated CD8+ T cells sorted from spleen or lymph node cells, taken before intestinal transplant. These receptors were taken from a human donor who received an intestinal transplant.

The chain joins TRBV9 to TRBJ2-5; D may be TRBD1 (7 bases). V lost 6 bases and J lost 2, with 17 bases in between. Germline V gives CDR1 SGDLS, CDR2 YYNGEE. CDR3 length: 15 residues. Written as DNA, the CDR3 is TGTGCCAGCAACAGGGGTGGGGAGGAACAAGAGACCCAGTACTTC. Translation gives CASNRGGEEQETQYF.

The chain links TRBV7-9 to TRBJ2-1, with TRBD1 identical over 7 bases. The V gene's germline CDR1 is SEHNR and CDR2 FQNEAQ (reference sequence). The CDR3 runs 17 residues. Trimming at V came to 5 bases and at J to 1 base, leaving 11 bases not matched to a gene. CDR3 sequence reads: CASSDRTGQSSYNEQFF. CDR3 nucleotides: TGTGCCAGCAGCGACCGGACGGGACAGTCTTCCTACAATGAGCAGTTCTTC.

This CDR3 is CASSLLGGPPYEQYF. CDR3 DNA: TGTGCCAGCAGTTTATTAGGGGGACCGCCCTACGAGCAGTACTTC. The J gene is TRBJ2-7, the V gene TRBV27, with a weak D call TRBD1 (6 bases). Trimming took off 1 base at V and 2 bases at J, with 12 bases between the two ends. The CDR3 extends over 15 amino acids. Germline CDR1 reads MNHEY; CDR2 reads SMNVEV (reference sequence).

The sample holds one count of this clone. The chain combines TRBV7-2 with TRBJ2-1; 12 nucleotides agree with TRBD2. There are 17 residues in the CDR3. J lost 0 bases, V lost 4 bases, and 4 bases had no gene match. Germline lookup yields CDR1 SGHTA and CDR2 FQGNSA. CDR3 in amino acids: CASSWLAGGSSYNEQFF. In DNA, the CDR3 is TGTGCCAGCAGCTGGCTAGCGGGGGGGAGCTCCTACAATGAGCAGTTCTTC.

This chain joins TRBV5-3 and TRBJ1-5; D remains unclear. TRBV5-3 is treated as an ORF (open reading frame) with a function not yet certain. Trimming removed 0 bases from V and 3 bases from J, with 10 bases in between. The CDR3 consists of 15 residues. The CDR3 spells CARSLETGNNQPQHF. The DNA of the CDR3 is TGTGCCAGAAGCTTGGAAACCGGGAACAATCAGCCCCAGCATTTT.